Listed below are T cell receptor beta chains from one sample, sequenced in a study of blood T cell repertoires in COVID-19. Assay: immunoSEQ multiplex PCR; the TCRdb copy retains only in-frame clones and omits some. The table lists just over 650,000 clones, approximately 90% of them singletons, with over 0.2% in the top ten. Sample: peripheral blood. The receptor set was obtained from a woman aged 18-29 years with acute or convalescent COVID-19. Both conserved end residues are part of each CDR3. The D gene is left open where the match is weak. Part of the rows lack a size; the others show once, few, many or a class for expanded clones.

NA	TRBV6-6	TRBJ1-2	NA	TGTGCCAGCAGTTATCAGGGGAGCAATGGCTACACCTTC	CASSYQGSNGYTF
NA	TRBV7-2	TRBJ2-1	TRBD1	TGTGCCAGCAGCCCGGACAGGGACGGCTCCTACAATGAGCAGTTCTTC	CASSPDRDGSYNEQFF
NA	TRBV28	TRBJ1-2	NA	TGTGCCAGCAGTTTTGGGGGGGCGAATGGCTACACCTTC	CASSFGGANGYTF
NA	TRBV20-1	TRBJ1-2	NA	TGCAGTGCTAGTGACAGTACCCCTGGTGGCTACACCTTC	CSASDSTPGGYTF
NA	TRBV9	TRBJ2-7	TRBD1	TGTGCCAGCAGCTTCGGACAGGGAGACTCCTACGAGCAGTACTTC	CASSFGQGDSYEQYF
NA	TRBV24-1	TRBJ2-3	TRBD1	TGTGCCACCAGTGATTTCCGACAGGGGGCGGGAGATACGCAGTATTTT	CATSDFRQGAGDTQYF
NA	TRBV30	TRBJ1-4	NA	TGTGCCTGGAGTGTACCCGGGAGGGTTGGTGAAAAACTGTTTTTT	CAWSVPGRVGEKLFF
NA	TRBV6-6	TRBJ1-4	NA	TGTGCCAGCAGTTACGCGGGTCGGATTAATGAAAAACTGTTTTTT	CASSYAGRINEKLFF
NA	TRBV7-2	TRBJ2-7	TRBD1	TGTGCCAGCAGCTCTCAGGGGGCCAGCTCCTACGAGCAGTACTTC	CASSSQGASSYEQYF
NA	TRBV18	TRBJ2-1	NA	TGTGCCAGCTCACCAATCCCCGTTTTGGCTGAGCAGTTCTTC	CASSPIPVLAEQFF
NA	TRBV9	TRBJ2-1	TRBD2	TGTGCCAGCAGCTCCTCGGGACTAGCTGGCGTGGAGCAGTTCTTC	CASSSSGLAGVEQFF
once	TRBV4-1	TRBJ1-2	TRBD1	TGCGCCAGCAGCCAAGATGGGACAGGGCGTAACTATGGCTACACCTTC	CASSQDGTGRNYGYTF
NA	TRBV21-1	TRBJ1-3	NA	TGTGCCAGCAGCAAAGAGTTGAGGGCTTTCTCTGGAAACACCATATATTTT	CASSKELRAFSGNTIYF
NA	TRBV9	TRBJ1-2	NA	TGTGCCAGCAGCCCAATCCCCGGGTCCCCGGGGGGTTATCGCTACACCTTC	CASSPIPGSPGGYRYTF
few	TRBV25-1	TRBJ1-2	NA	TGTGCCAGCAGTGGGGGGCCAGGGCCTGGCTACACCTTC	CASSGGPGPGYTF
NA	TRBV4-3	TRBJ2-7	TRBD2	TGCGCCAGCAGCCAAGGACTAGCGGGGGCCGGTACCTACGAGCAGTACTTC	CASSQGLAGAGTYEQYF
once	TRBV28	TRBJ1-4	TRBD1	TGTGCCAGCAGCCTAGGGGCGACAGGGGGCTTTTTTAATGAAAAACTGTTTTTT	CASSLGATGGFFNEKLFF
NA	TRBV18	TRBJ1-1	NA	TGTGCCAGCTCAGTCGGGGGCACTGAAGCTTTCTTT	CASSVGGTEAFF
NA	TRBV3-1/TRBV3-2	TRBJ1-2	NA	TGTGCCAGCAGCCAAGCCGGTGCGGGCTACACCTTC	CASSQAGAGYTF
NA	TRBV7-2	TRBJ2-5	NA	TGTGCCAGCAGCTTAGGACAAGTAGAGACCCAGTACTTC	CASSLGQVETQYF
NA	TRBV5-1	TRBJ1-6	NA	TGCGCCAGCAGCTTGGCTCCTCTTGCTCAGGGGAATTCACCCCTCCACTTT	CASSLAPLAQGNSPLHF
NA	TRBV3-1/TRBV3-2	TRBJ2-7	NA	TGTGCCAGCAGCCAAGAGCTCGTGCTAGCTCCCGAGCAGTACTTC	CASSQELVLAPEQYF
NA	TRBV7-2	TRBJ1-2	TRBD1	TGTGCCAGCAGCTTGGGACAGCCCTATGGCTACACCTTC	CASSLGQPYGYTF
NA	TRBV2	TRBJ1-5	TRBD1	TGTGCCAGCAGTGTAGAGACAGGGGATCAGCCCCAGCATTTT	CASSVETGDQPQHF
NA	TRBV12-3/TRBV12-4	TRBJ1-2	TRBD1	TGTGCCAGCAGTGAAGGACAGGGTGGGGGCTACACCTTC	CASSEGQGGGYTF
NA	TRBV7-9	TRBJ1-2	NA	TGTGCCCTGGACAAGCTCTATGGCTACACCTTC	CALDKLYGYTF
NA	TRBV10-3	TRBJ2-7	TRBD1	TGTGCCATCAGTGAGGAGACAGGGTACTACGAGCAGTACTTC	CAISEETGYYEQYF
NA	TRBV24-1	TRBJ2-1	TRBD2	TGTGCCACCAGTGGACGGGGCGGGGGGCCTACGTCGACCTACAATGAGCAGTTCTTC	CATSGRGGGPTSTYNEQFF
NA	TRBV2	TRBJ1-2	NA	TGTGCCAGCGGGCCGACAGGACCTCAATATGGCTACACCTTC	CASGPTGPQYGYTF
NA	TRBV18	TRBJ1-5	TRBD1	TGTGCCAGCTCACGCGGACAGGGCCTCAATCAGCCCCAGCATTTT	CASSRGQGLNQPQHF
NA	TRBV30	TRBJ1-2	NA	TGTGCCTGGAGTGTCCCAGGCACCTCTAACTATGGCTACACCTTC	CAWSVPGTSNYGYTF
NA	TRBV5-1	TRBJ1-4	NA	TGCGCCAGCAGCTTACAGGGTGCAACTAATGAAAAACTGTTTTTT	CASSLQGATNEKLFF
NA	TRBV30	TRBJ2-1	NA	TGTGCCTGGAGACGGGAACACTACAATGAGCAGTTCTTC	CAWRREHYNEQFF
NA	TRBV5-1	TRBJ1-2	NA	TGCGCCAGCAGCTTAGGGGGATTAGGATATGGCTACACCTTC	CASSLGGLGYGYTF
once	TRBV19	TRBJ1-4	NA	TGTGCCAGTAGTGGACAGCCCTATAATGAAAAACTGTTTTTT	CASSGQPYNEKLFF
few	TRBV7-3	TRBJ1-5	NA	TGTGCCAGCAGCTTTGGATCAGGCGTGGTCCACAATCAGCCCCAGCATTTT	CASSFGSGVVHNQPQHF
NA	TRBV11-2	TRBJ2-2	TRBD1	TGTGCCAGCAGCTTATTACGGGACAGGGTTTACGGGGAGCTGTTTTTT	CASSLLRDRVYGELFF
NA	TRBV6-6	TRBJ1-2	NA	TGTGCCAGCAGTCAACCGCCAGGGGAAGAAGGGGGCTACACCTTC	CASSQPPGEEGGYTF
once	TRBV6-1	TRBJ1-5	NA	TGTGCCAGCAGTGCCCCTATCAGGGTGTTGGGCAATCAGCCCCAGCATTTT	CASSAPIRVLGNQPQHF
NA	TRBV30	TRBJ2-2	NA	TGTGCCTGGAGGAGGACAGAGCACACCGGGGAGCTGTTTTTT	CAWRRTEHTGELFF
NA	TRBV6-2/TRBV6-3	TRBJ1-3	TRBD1	TGTGCCAGCAGCGGAGGGGACAGAGGAAACACCATATATTTT	CASSGGDRGNTIYF
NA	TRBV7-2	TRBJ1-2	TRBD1	TGTGCCAGCAGCACCCCCGGGACAGAGTATGGCTACACCTTC	CASSTPGTEYGYTF
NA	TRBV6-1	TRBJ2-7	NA	TGTGCCAGCAGTGAAGCCCAGGGAGGGGGCTCCTACGAGCAGTACTTC	CASSEAQGGGSYEQYF
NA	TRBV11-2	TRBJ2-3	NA	TGTGCCAGCAGCCGAACGGGACTCGGTGCCACAGATACGCAGTATTTT	CASSRTGLGATDTQYF
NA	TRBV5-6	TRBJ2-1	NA	TGTGCCAGCAGCCAACTTCCAACGCGCTCCTACAATGAGCAGTTCTTC	CASSQLPTRSYNEQFF
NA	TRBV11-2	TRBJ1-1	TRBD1	TGTGCCAGCAGCCCCGACAGGGCATGGACTGAAGCTTTCTTT	CASSPDRAWTEAFF
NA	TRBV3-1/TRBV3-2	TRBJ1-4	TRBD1	TGTGCCAGCAGCCAAGTAACTACAGGGGGCGATGAAAAACTGTTTTTT	CASSQVTTGGDEKLFF